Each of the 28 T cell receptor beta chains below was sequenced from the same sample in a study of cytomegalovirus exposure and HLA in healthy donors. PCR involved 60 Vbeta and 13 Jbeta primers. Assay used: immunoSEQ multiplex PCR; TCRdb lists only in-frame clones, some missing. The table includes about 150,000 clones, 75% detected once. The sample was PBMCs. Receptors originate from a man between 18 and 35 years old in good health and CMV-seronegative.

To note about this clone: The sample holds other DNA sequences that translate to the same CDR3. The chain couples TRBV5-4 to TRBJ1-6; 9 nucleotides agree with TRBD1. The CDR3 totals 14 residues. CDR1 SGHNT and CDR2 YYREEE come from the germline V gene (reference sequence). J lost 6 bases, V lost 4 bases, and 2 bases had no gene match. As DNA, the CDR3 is TGTGCCAGCAGCCTGGACAGGGGTAATTCACCCCTCCACTTT. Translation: CASSLDRGNSPLHF.

The CDR3 region is CASSHGTSGRTHNEQFF. The DNA for the CDR3 is TGTGCCAGCAGCCACGGGACTAGCGGGAGGACTCACAATGAGCAGTTCTTC. This chain joins TRBV5-8 and TRBJ2-1, with TRBD2 matching over 15 bases. Trimming cost V 4 bases and J 5 bases; bases outside gene matches: 7. Germline CDR1 is SGHTS and CDR2 is YDEGEE. This CDR3 contains 17 residues.

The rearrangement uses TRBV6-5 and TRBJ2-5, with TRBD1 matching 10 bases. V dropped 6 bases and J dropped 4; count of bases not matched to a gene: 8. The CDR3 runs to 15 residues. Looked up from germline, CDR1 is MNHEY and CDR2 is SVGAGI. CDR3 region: CASSQGQGTRETQYF. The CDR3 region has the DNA TGTGCCAGCAGCCAGGGACAGGGGACAAGAGAGACCCAGTACTTC.

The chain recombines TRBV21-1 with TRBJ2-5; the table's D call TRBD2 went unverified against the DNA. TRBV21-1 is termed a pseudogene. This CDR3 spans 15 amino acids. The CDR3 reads CASRPTLRGQETQYF. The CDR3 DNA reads TGTGCCAGCAGGCCCACCCTTCGGGGGCAAGAGACCCAGTACTTC.

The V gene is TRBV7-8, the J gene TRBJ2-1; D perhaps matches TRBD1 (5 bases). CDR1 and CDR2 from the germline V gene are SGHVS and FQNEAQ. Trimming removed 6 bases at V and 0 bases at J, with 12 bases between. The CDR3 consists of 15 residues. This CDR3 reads CASRRHRSSYNEQFF. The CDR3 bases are TGTGCCAGCAGACGACACAGGAGCTCCTACAATGAGCAGTTCTTC.

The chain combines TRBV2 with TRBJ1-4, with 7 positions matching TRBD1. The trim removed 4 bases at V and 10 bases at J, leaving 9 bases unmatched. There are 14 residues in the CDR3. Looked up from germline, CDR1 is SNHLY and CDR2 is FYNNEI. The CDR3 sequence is CASSVTGVSGKLFF. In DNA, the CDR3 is TGTGCCAGCAGTGTCACAGGGGTCTCAGGAAAACTGTTTTTT.

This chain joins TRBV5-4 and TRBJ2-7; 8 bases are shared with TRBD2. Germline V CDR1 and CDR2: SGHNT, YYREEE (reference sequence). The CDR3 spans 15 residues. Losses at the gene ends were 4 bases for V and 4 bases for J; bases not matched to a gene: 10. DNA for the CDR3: TGTGCCAGCAGCCGGGGGGACGGGAGGGATTACGAGCAGTACTTC. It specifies CASSRGDGRDYEQYF.

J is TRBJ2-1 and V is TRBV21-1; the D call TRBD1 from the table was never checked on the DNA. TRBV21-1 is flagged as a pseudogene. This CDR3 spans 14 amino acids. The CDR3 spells CASTRQGAGNEQFF. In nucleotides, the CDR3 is TGTGCCAGCACCAGACAGGGGGCGGGCAATGAGCAGTTCTTC.

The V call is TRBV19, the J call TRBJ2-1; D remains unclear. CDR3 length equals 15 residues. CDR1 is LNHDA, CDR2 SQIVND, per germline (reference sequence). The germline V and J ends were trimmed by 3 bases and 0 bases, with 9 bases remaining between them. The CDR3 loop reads CASSMSDSSYNEQFF. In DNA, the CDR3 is TGTGCCAGTAGTATGTCTGATAGCTCCTACAATGAGCAGTTCTTC.

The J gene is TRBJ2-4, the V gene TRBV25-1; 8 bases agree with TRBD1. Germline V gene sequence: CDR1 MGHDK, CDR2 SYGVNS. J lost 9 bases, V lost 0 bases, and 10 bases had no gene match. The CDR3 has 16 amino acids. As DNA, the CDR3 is TGTGCCAGCAGTGAATATGAAGTCAGGGGGCGTAGCATTCAGTACTTC. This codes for CASSEYEVRGRSIQYF.

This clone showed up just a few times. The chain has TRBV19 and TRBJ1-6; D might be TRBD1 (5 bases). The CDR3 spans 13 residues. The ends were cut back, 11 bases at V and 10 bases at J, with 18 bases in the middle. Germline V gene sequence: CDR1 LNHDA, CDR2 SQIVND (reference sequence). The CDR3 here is CAPPARGRSPLHF. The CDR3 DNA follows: TGTGCCCCCCCCGCGCGGGGGAGATCACCCCTCCACTTT.

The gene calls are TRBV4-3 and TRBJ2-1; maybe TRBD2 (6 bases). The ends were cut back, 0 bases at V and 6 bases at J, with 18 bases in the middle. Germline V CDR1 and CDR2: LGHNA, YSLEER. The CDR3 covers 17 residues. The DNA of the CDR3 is TGCGCCAGCAGCCAAGAATGGCGGGTCAGTAGCGGCAATGAGCAGTTCTTC. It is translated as CASSQEWRVSSGNEQFF.

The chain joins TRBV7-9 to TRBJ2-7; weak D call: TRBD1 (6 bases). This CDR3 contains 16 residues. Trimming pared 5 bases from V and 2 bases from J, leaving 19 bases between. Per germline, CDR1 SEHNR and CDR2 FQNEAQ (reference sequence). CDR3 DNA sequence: TGTGCCAGCAGCCCGATTAACAGGGAGTCCCCCTACGAGCAGTACTTC. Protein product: CASSPINRESPYEQYF.

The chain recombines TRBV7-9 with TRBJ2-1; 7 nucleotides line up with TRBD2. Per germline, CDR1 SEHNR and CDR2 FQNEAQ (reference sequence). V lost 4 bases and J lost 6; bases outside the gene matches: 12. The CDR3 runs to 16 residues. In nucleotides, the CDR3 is TGTGCCAGCAGCTCCTCGGGCCCCGGGGGGATCAATGAGCAGTTCTTC. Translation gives CASSSSGPGGINEQFF. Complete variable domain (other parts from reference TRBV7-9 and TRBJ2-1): DTGVSQNPRHKITKRGQNVTFRCDPISEHNRLYWYRQTLGQGPEFLTYFQNEAQLEKSRLLSDRFSAERPKGSFSTLEIQRTEQGDSAMYLCASSSSGPGGINEQFFGPGTRLTVL.

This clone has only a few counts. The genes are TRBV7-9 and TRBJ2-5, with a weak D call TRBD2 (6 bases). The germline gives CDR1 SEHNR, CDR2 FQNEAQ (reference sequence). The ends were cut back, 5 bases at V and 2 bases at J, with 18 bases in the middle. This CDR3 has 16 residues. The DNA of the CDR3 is TGTGCCAGCAGCCCACTATACGGAGGGAATCAAGAGACCCAGTACTTC. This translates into CASSPLYGGNQETQYF.

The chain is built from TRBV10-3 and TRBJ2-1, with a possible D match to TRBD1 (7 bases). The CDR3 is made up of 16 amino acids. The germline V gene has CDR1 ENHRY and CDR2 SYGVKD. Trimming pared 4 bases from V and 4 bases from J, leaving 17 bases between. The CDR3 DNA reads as TGTGCCATCAGTGCCTGGGAGGACAGGTCTTACAATGAGCAGTTCTTC. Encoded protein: CAISAWEDRSYNEQFF.

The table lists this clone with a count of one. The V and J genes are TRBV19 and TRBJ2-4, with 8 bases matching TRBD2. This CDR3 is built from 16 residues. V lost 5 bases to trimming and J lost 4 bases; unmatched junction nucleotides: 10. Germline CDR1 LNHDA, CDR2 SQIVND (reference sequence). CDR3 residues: CASSPTGGPGKNIQYF. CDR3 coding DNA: TGTGCCAGTAGTCCTACGGGAGGGCCGGGGAAAAACATTCAGTACTTC.

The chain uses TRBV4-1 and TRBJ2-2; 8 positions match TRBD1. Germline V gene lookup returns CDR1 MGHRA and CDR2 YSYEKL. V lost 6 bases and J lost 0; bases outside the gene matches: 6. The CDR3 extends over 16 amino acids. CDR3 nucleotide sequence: TGCGCCAGCAGTAATCAGGGGGCTTCGAACACCGGGGAGCTGTTTTTT. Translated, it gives CASSNQGASNTGELFF.

CDR3 coding DNA: TGCGCCAGCAGTGAGTCGCCGTTGCAGGCTTTCTTT. Amino acids: CASSESPLQAFF. The chain recombines TRBV10-2 with TRBJ1-1; no firm D call. Germline CDR1 reads WSHSY; CDR2 reads SAAADI. The V end lost 0 bases, the J end lost 11 bases, and 10 bases lay between the germline ends. CDR3 length equals 12 residues.

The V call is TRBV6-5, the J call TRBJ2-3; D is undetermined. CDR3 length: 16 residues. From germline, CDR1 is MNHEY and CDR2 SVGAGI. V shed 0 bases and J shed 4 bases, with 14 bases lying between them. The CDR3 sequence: CASSYSSFPAPDTQYF. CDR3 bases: TGTGCCAGCAGTTACTCGAGTTTCCCTGCTCCAGATACGCAGTATTTT.

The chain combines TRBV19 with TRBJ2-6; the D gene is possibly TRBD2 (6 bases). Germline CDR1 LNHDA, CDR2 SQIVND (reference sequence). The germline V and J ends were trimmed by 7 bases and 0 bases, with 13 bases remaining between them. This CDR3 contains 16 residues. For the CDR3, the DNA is TGTGCCAGTACCTTTGCGGGGAACTCTGGGGCCAACGTCCTGACTTTC. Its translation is CASTFAGNSGANVLTF.

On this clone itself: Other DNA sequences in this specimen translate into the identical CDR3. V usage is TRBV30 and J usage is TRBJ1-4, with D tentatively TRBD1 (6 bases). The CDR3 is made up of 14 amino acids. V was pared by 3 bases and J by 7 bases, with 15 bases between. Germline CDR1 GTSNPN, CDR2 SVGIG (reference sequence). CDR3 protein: CAWSPDSTSEKLFF. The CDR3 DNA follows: TGTGCCTGGAGCCCGGACAGTACCAGTGAAAAACTGTTTTTT.

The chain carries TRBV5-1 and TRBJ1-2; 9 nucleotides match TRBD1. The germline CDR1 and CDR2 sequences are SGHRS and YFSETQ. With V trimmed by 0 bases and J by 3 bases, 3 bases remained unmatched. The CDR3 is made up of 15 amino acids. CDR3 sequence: CASSLATGGDYGYTF. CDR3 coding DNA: TGCGCCAGCAGCTTGGCCACAGGGGGCGACTATGGCTACACCTTC.

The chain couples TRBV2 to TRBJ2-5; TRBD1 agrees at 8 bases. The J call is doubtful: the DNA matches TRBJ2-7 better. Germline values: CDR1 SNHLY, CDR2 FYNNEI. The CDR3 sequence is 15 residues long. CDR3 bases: TGTGCCAGCAGTGAAGCCTGGACAGGGCCCTACGAGCAGTACTTC. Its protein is CASSEAWTGPYEQYF.

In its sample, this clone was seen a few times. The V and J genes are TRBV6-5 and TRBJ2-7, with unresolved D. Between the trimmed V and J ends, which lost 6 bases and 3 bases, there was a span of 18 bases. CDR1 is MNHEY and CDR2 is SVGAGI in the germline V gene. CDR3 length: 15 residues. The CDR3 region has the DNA TGTGCCAGCAGGCTGACTCTACTATCTCTCTACGAGCAGTACTTC. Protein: CASRLTLLSLYEQYF.

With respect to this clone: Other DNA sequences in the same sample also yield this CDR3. CDR3 in amino acids: CASSLSGSGANVLTF. The CDR3 nucleotides read TGTGCCAGCAGTTTGTCCGGCTCTGGGGCCAACGTCCTGACTTTC. The chain carries TRBV28 and TRBJ2-6; D ambiguous. This CDR3 contains 15 residues. CDR1 and CDR2 from the germline V gene are MDHEN and SYDVKM. V dropped 3 bases and J dropped 0 bases, with 6 bases sitting between them.

This CDR3 is CASSAYREETQYF. CDR3 DNA: TGTGCCAGCTCAGCTTACCGAGAAGAGACCCAGTACTTC. The chain combines TRBV18 with TRBJ2-5; no definite D call. There are 13 residues in the CDR3. V lost 5 bases and J 3 bases, leaving 10 bases between the germline ends. The germline V gene encodes CDR1 KGHSH and CDR2 LQKENI.

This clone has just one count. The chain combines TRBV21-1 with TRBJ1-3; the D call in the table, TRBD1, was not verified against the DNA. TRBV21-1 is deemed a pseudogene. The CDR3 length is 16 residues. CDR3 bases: TGTGCCAGCAGCACGCAGGGTCCCCACTCTGGAAACACCATATATTTT. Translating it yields CASSTQGPHSGNTIYF.